This record covers a single T cell receptor (beta chain). What it recognizes is unknown. The data were obtained in a study of shared clonotypes between healthy human individuals. For the study at large: Researchers assigned three CD4 naive, three CD4 memory, two CD8 naive and one CD8 memory plate to each donor.

Study-wide results and caveats: Larger richness was generally estimated for naive than memory subsets. Among donors, clonotype sharing was expected to be affected by sequencing depth. The donor pool, a small one, limited the genetic and exposure-history diversity represented.

Method: immunoSEQ multiplex PCR; TCRdb's copy keeps in-frame clones and lacks some. The sample shows under 350,000 clones, roughly 84% of them seen only once. Germline CDR1 and CDR2: LGHNA and YSLEER. The CDR3 extends over 17 amino acids. The V and J ends lost 0 bases and 1 base, in that order; junction bases with no gene match: 7. The rearrangement uses TRBV4-3 and TRBJ2-5; TRBD2 aligns across 8 bases. The sequenced sample was memory CD8+ T cells sorted from blood. Subset meaning: CD45RO+ cells pooled with CCR7-negative TemRA cells. The receptor's source is a man aged 18 to 29 in good health. DNA of the CDR3: TGCGCCAGCAGCCAAGATCGATTCGCGGGAGGCCAAGAGACCCAGTACTTC. This translates into CASSQDRFAGGQETQYF.